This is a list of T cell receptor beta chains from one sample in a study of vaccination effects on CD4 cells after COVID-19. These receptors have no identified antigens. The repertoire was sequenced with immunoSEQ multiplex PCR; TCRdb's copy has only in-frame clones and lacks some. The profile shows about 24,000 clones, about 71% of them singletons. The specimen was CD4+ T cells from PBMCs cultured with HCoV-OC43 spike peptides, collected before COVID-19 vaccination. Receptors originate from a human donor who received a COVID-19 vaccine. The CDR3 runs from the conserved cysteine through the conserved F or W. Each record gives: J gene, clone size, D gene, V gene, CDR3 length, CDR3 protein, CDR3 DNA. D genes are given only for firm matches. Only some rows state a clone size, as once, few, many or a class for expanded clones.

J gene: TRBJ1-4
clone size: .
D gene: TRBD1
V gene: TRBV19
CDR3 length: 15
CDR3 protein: CASSPRGQGVEKLFF
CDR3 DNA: TGTGCCAGTAGCCCGAGGGGACAGGGAGTGGAAAAACTGTTTTTT

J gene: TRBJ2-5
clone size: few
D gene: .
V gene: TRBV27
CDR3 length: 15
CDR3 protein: CASSSPSAGKETQYF
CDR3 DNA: TGTGCCAGCAGTTCGCCCTCGGCTGGGAAAGAGACCCAGTACTTC

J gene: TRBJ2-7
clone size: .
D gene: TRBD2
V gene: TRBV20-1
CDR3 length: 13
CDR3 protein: CSASRGGAYEQYF
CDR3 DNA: TGCAGTGCTAGTCGGGGGGGCGCCTACGAGCAGTACTTC

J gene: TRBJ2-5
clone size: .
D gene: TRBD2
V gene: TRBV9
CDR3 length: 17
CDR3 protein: CASSAGTSGGAQETQYF
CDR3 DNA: TGTGCCAGCAGCGCCGGGACTAGCGGGGGGGCCCAAGAGACCCAGTACTTC

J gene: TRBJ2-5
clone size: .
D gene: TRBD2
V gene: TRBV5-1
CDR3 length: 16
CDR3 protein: CASSLHSGGVQETQYF
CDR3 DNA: TGCGCCAGCAGCTTGCATAGCGGGGGGGTTCAAGAGACCCAGTACTTC

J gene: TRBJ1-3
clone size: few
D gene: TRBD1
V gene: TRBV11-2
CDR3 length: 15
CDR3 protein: CASSFGQASGNTIYF
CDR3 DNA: TGTGCCAGCAGCTTTGGACAGGCCTCTGGAAACACCATATATTTT

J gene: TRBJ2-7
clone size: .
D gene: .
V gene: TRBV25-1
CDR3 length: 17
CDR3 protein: CASSEGGGAGSLDEQYF
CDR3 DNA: TGTGCCAGCAGTGAAGGAGGGGGAGCAGGGTCGTTGGACGAGCAGTACTTC

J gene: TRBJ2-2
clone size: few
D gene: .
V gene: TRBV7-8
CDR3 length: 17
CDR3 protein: CASSPRFSGPNTGELFF
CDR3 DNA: TGTGCCAGCAGCCCCCGTTTTTCCGGGCCGAACACCGGGGAGCTGTTTTTT

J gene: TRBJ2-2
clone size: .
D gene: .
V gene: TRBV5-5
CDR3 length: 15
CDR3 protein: CASSHSGADTGELFF
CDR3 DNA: TGTGCCAGCAGCCACTCAGGGGCCGACACCGGGGAGCTGTTTTTT

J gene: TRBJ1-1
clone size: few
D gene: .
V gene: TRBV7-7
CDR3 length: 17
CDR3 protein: CASSPLPLYRPHQEAFF
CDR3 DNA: TGTGCCAGCAGTCCTTTACCCCTATATAGACCCCATCAGGAAGCTTTCTTT

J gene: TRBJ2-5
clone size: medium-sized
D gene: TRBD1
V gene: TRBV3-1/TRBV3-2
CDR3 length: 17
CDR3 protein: CASSQDLLTGGQETQYF
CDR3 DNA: TGTGCCAGCAGCCAAGATCTTCTGACAGGGGGCCAAGAGACCCAGTACTTC

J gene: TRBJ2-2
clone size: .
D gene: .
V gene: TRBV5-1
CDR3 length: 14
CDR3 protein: CASSLVPGIGELFF
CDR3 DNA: TGCGCCAGCAGCTTGGTGCCAGGGATCGGGGAGCTGTTTTTT

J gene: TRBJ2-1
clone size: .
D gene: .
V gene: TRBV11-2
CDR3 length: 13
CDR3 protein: CASSSGQYNEQFF
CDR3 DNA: TGTGCCAGCAGCTCCGGACAGTACAATGAGCAGTTCTTC

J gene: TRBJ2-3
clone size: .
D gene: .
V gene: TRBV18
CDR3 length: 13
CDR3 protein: CASSSGNTDTQYF
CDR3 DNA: TGTGCCAGCTCATCCGGAAACACAGATACGCAGTATTTT

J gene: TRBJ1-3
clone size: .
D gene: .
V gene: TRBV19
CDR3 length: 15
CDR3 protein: CASSPTGPSGNTIYF
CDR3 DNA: TGTGCCAGTAGTCCTACAGGGCCCTCTGGAAACACCATATATTTT

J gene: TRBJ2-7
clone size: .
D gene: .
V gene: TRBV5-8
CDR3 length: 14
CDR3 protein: CASSLVLGRGEQYF
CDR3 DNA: TGTGCCAGCAGCTTGGTGTTGGGGCGGGGTGAGCAGTACTTC

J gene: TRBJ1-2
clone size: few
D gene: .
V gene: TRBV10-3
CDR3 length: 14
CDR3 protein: CAISVSDLNYGYTF
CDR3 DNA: TGTGCCATCAGTGTTAGTGACCTTAACTATGGCTACACCTTC

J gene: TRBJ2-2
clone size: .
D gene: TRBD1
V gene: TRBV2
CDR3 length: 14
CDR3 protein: CASTTSGGAGELFF
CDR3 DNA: TGTGCCAGCACCACTTCAGGGGGAGCCGGGGAGCTGTTTTTT

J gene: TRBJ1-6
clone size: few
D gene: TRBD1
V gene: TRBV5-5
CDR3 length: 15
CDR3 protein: CASSSGQGYNSPLHF
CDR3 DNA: TGTGCCAGCAGCTCGGGACAGGGGTATAATTCACCCCTCCACTTT

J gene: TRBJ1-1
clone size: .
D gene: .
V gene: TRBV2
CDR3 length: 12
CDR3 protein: CASSDPVAEAFF
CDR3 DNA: TGTGCCAGCAGTGACCCGGTAGCTGAAGCTTTCTTT

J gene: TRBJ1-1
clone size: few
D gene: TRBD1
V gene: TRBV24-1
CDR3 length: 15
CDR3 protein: CATSDTRGTGGRAFF
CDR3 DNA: TGTGCCACCAGTGATACCCGAGGGACAGGGGGCCGTGCTTTCTTT

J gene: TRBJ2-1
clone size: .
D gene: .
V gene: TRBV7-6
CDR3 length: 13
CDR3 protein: CASSLDQGSEQFF
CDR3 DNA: TGTGCCAGCAGCTTAGATCAGGGGAGTGAGCAGTTCTTC

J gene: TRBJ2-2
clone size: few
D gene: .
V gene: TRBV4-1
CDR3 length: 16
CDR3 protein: CASSQATGPNTGELFF
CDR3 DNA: TGCGCCAGCAGCCAAGCAACGGGGCCGAACACCGGGGAGCTGTTTTTT

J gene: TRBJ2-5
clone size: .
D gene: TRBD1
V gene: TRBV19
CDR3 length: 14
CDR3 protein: CASSITGDRETQYF
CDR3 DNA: TGTGCCAGTAGTATAACAGGGGATCGAGAGACCCAGTACTTC

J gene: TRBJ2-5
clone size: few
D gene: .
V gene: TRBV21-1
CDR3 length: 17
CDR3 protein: CASSKQHRVLMGETQYF
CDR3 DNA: TGTGCCAGCAGCAAACAGCACCGGGTACTTATGGGGGAGACCCAGTACTTC

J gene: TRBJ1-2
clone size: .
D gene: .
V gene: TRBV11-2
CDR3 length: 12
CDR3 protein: CASSQSGGGYTF
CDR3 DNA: TGTGCCAGCAGCCAAAGCGGGGGGGGCTACACCTTC

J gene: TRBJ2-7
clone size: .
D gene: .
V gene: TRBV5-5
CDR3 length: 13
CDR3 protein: CASSTLPDYEQYF
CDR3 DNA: TGTGCCAGCAGCACCCTGCCAGACTACGAGCAGTACTTC

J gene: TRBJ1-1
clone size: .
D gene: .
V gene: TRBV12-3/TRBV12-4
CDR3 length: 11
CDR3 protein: CASSLGTEAFF
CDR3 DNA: TGTGCCAGCAGTTTGGGCACTGAAGCTTTCTTT

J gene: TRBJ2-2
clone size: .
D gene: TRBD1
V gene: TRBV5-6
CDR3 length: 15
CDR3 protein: CASSFGTVRNGELFF
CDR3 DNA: TGTGCCAGCAGCTTTGGGACAGTTCGGAACGGGGAGCTGTTTTTT

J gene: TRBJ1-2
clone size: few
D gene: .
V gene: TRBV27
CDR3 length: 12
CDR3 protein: CASSGGGTGYTF
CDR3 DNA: TGTGCCAGCAGTGGCGGGGGGACTGGCTACACCTTC

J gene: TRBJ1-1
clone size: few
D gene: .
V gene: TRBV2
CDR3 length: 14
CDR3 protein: CASSVRQENTEAFF
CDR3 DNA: TGTGCCAGCAGTGTACGGCAGGAGAACACTGAAGCTTTCTTT

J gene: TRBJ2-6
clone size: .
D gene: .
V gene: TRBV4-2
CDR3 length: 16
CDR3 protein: CASSQATVSGANVLTF
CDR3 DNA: TGTGCCAGCAGCCAAGCGACCGTCTCTGGGGCCAACGTCCTGACTTTC

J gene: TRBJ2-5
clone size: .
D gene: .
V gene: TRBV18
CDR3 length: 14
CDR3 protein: CASSPPGQKETQYF
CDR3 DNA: TGTGCCAGCTCACCACCGGGCCAGAAGGAGACCCAGTACTTC

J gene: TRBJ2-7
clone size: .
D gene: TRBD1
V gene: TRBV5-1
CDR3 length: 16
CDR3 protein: CASSLAPGQGTYEQYF
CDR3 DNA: TGCGCCAGCAGCTTGGCCCCCGGACAGGGAACCTACGAGCAGTACTTC

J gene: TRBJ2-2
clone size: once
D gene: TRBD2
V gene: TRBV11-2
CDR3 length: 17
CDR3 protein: CASSLVAGASRTGELFF
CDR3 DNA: TGTGCCAGCAGCTTAGTGGCGGGAGCGAGTCGGACCGGGGAGCTGTTTTTT

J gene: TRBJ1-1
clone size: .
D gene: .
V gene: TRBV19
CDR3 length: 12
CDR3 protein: CASSKEVTEAFF
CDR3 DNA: TGTGCCAGTAGCAAGGAAGTGACTGAAGCTTTCTTT

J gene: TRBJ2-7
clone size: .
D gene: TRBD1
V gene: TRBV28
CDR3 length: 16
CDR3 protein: CASSFRAGQGTREQYF
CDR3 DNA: TGTGCCAGCAGTTTTCGAGCTGGACAGGGGACGAGGGAGCAGTACTTC

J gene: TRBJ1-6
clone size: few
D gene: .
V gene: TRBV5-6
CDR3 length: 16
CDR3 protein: CASSRTPSSYNSPLHF
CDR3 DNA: TGTGCCAGCAGCCGGACACCCAGCTCCTATAATTCACCCCTCCACTTT

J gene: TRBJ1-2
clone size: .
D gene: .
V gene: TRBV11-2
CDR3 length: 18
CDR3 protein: CASSSWGQGPLGDYGYTF
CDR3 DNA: TGTGCCAGCAGTTCCTGGGGGCAGGGGCCCCTCGGTGACTATGGCTACACCTTC

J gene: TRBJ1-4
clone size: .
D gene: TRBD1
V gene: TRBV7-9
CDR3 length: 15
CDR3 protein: CASSYLQGADEKLFF
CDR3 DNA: TGTGCCAGCAGTTACCTTCAGGGGGCGGATGAAAAACTGTTTTTT

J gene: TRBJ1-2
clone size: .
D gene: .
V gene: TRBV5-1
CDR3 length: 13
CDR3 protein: CASSEQGAYGYTF
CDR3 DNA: TGCGCCAGCAGCGAACAGGGAGCATATGGCTACACCTTC

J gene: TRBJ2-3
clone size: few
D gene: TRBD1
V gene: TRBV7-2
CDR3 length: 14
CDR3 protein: CASSLGQGADTQYF
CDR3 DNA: TGTGCCAGCAGCCTGGGACAGGGTGCAGATACGCAGTATTTT

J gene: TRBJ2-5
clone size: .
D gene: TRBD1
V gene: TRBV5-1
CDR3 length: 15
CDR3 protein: CASSFRGTAQETQYF
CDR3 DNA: TGCGCCAGCAGCTTTCGAGGGACAGCGCAAGAGACCCAGTACTTC

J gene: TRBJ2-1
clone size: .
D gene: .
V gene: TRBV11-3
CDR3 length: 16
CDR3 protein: CASSLGRKGSGNEQFF
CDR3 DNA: TGTGCCAGCAGCTTAGGTAGAAAGGGATCGGGCAATGAGCAGTTCTTC

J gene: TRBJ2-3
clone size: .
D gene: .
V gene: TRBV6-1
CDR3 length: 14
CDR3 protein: CASSDVWGAETQYF
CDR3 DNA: TGTGCCAGCAGTGACGTCTGGGGAGCGGAGACGCAGTATTTT

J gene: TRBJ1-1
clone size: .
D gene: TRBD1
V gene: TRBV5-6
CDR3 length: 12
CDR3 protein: CASSFSTGGAFF
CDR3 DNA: TGTGCCAGCAGCTTTAGTACAGGGGGAGCTTTCTTT

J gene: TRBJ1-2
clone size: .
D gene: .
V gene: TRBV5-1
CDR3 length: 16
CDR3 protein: CASSLAGGEGRYGYTF
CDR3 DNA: TGCGCCAGCAGCTTGGCCGGAGGGGAGGGGAGGTATGGCTACACCTTC

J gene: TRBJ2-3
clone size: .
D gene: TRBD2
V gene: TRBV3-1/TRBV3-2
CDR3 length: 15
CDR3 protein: CASSPTSGSTDTQYF
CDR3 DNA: TGTGCCAGCAGCCCTACTAGCGGGAGCACAGATACGCAGTATTTT

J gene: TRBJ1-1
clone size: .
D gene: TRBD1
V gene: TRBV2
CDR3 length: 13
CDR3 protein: CASSTGGSTEAFF
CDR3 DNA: TGTGCCAGCAGTACAGGGGGGAGCACTGAAGCTTTCTTT

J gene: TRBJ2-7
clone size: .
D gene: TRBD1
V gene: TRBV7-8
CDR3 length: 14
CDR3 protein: CASSSDRESYEQYF
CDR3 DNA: TGTGCCAGCAGTTCCGACAGGGAGTCCTACGAGCAGTACTTC

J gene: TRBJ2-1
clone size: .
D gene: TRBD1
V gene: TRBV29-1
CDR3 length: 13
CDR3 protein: CSVDRGLGNEQFF
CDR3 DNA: TGCAGCGTCGACAGGGGGCTGGGCAATGAGCAGTTCTTC

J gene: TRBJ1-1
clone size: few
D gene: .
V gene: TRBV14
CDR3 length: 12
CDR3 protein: CASSRGFSEAFF
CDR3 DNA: TGTGCCAGCAGCCGGGGTTTCTCTGAAGCTTTCTTT

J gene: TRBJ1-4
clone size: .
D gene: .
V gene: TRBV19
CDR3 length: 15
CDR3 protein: CASSIEQGVNEKLFF
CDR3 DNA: TGTGCCAGTAGTATAGAGCAGGGAGTTAATGAAAAACTGTTTTTT

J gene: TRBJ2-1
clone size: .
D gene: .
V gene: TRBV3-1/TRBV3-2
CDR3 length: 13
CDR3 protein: CASSQYSWREQFF
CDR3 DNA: TGTGCCAGCAGCCAGTATAGCTGGCGGGAGCAGTTCTTC